The 29 T cell receptor beta chains below all came from one sample that was sequenced in a study of T cells in Graves' hyperthyroidism and ophthalmopathy. Researchers amplified the TCR beta CDR3 regions from RNA transcripts. In the first-round RT-PCR of the TCR CDR3, the HTBI primer set was used. TCRdb reanalysed the multiplex PCR reads using MiXCR and keeps one entry per CDR3 protein. The data show about 360,000 distinct CDR3 sequences, with roughly an eighth seen just once and 9.2% held by the top ten. The sequencing sample was made of blood. Source of these receptors: a woman under 30 with Graves' hyperthyroidism.

This clonotype was counted at least ten times. The chain carries TRBV5-1 and TRBJ2-1; TRBD2 agrees at 12 bases. Losses at the gene ends were 4 bases for V and 9 bases for J; bases not matched to a gene: 8. The CDR3 contains 15 residues. Germline CDR1 and CDR2: SGHRS and YFSETQ. The CDR3 bases are TGCGCCAGCAGCCCGGCTAGCGGGAGGGGTGTTGAGCAGTTCTTC. This gives the protein CASSPASGRGVEQFF.

This clonotype has at least ten counts. The chain is built from TRBV13 and TRBJ1-5; perhaps TRBD1 as D (6 bases). Germline CDR1 is PRHDT and CDR2 is FYEKMQ (reference sequence). Trimming shortened V by 1 base and J by 6 bases, and 13 bases separated the two germline ends. This CDR3 is built from 15 residues. The CDR3 coding sequence is TGTGCCAGCAGCTTAGCAGGGGCTGGAGGTCAGCCCCAGCATTTT. Translation gives CASSLAGAGGQPQHF.

The chain carries TRBV4-1 and TRBJ1-4; D remains ambiguous. V lost 4 bases and J 0 bases, leaving 9 bases between the germline ends. CDR1 is MGHRA, CDR2 YSYEKL, per germline. This CDR3 region has 15 residues. The CDR3 bases are TGCGCCAGCAGCCGCGTCCTTGCAACTAATGAAAAACTGTTTTTT. Translated: CASSRVLATNEKLFF.

The chain is built from TRBV28 and TRBJ1-3, with a weak D call TRBD1 (5 bases). V lost 6 bases to trimming and J lost 0 bases, with 12 bases between them. Germline CDR1 is MDHEN and CDR2 is SYDVKM. This CDR3 spans 15 amino acids. This CDR3 is CASSVGGSSGNTIYF. The CDR3 DNA follows: TGTGCCAGCAGCGTGGGGGGGAGCTCTGGAAACACCATATATTTT. The whole variable domain, remainder taken from reference TRBV28 and TRBJ1-3, is DVKVTQSSRYLVKRTGEKVFLECVQDMDHENMFWYRQDPGLGLRLIYFSYDVKMKEKGDIPEGYSVSREKKERFSLILESASTNQTSMYLCASSVGGSSGNTIYFGEGSWLTVV.

Written as DNA, the CDR3 is TGTGCCATCAGTGAGTTTGTGGAGGATGGTGAAAAACTGTTTTTT. It translates to CAISEFVEDGEKLFF. J is TRBJ1-4 and V is TRBV10-3; D ambiguous. From germline, CDR1 is ENHRY and CDR2 SYGVKD. The CDR3 extends over 15 amino acids. Trimming left V 1 base short and J 7 bases short, with 13 bases between.

The rearrangement uses TRBV19 and TRBJ1-2; no definite D call. Germline CDR1 reads LNHDA; CDR2 reads SQIVND (reference sequence). V lost 4 bases and J lost 0, with 15 bases in between. CDR3 size: 16 residues. CDR3: CASSTGPWSANYGYTF. The CDR3 bases are TGTGCCAGTAGTACCGGCCCCTGGTCGGCTAACTATGGCTACACCTTC.

This clonotype was counted many times. The gene calls are TRBV12-3 or TRBV12-4 and TRBJ2-2, with D uncertain. The CDR3 length is 13 residues. Trimming removed 2 bases from V and 8 bases from J, with 9 bases in between. The CDR3 loop reads CASSLNEMGELFF. In DNA form, the CDR3 reads TGTGCCAGCAGTTTAAACGAGATGGGGGAGCTGTTTTTT.

This clonotype was detected a few times. Its ends do not fully match the called genes, so a read error is possible. This sequence joins TRBV20-1 and TRBJ2-7; 9 nucleotides match TRBD2. The CDR3 sequence is 16 residues long. Germline CDR1 is DFQATT and CDR2 is SNEGSKA (reference sequence). CDR3 nucleotides: TGCAGTGCTAGGATCCTAGCGGGGAAACTCTCCTACGAGCAGTGCTTC. Translated, it gives CSARILAGKLSYEQCF.

This clonotype occurred many times. The V gene is TRBV5-1, the J gene TRBJ1-1, with D unclear. Deletions cut 4 bases from V and 8 bases from J, with 18 bases between. The CDR3 is made up of 14 amino acids. Germline values: CDR1 SGHRS, CDR2 YFSETQ. This CDR3 is CASSDLGSPLEAFF. The DNA of the CDR3 is TGCGCCAGCAGCGATTTGGGTAGTCCACTCGAAGCTTTCTTT.

In its sample, this clonotype was seen many times. The chain couples TRBV6-2 or TRBV6-3 to TRBJ2-7; 9 positions agree with TRBD2. V shed 4 bases, J shed 5 bases, and the junction held 15 bases outside the gene matches. Germline loops: CDR1 MNHEY, CDR2 SVGEGT. This CDR3 is 17 amino acids long. CDR3 DNA: TGTGCCAGCAGTTCCCGTTTTCGGCGGGAGGGCCGCCACGAGCAGTACTTC. Amino acids: CASSSRFRREGRHEQYF.

This clonotype was recorded many times. The chain carries TRBV28 and TRBJ1-3; D gene ambiguous. This CDR3 comprises 16 residues. V was pared by 4 bases and J by 2 bases, with 15 bases between. CDR1 and CDR2 (germline): MDHEN, SYDVKM. This chain's CDR3 is CASSSPSMGTGNTIYF. The CDR3 coding sequence is TGTGCCAGCAGTTCGCCCTCGATGGGGACTGGAAACACCATATATTTT.

Comments on this clonotype: The junction shows a germline mismatch at one end, possibly a read error. This rearrangement joins TRBV14 to TRBJ2-7, with D perhaps matching TRBD2 (6 bases). This CDR3 region has 13 residues. Germline values: CDR1 SGHDN, CDR2 FVKESK. The CDR3: CTSSPPGAYEQYF. In DNA, the CDR3 is TGTACCAGCAGCCCACCGGGGGCCTACGAGCAGTACTTC.

In this sample, this clonotype turned up many times. The chain combines TRBV3-1 with TRBJ1-4; 8 bases are a match to TRBD1. The CDR3 sequence is 16 residues long. From germline, CDR1 is LGHDT and CDR2 YNNKEL (reference sequence). Trimming at V came to 4 bases and at J to 7 bases, leaving 11 bases not matched to a gene. As DNA, the CDR3 is TGTGCCAGCAGCCGATTTACAGGGGGGAATGGTGAAAAACTGTTTTTT. Encoded protein: CASSRFTGGNGEKLFF.

This clonotype was recorded at least ten times. The chain couples TRBV12-3 or TRBV12-4 to TRBJ2-7; D could derive from TRBD1 or TRBD2 (6 bases each). The CDR3 extends over 15 amino acids. V lost 10 bases, J lost 2 bases, and 21 bases lay in between. The CDR3 DNA sequence: TGTGCCACCCGAAAGGGGGGACTGCCCCCCTACGAGCAGTACTTC. Translated, it gives CATRKGGLPPYEQYF.

This clonotype was counted ten times or more. This chain links TRBV28 with TRBJ1-5; tentative D call: TRBD1 (6 bases). In germline, CDR1 is MDHEN, CDR2 SYDVKM. The germline V and J ends were trimmed by 5 bases and 0 bases, with 14 bases remaining between them. The CDR3 length is 16 residues. CDR3 in DNA: TGTGCCAGCAGTACCGAGGGGGGGTATAGCAATCAGCCCCAGCATTTT. Translated, it gives CASSTEGGYSNQPQHF. The whole variable domain, filled in from reference TRBV28 and TRBJ1-5, reads DVKVTQSSRYLVKRTGEKVFLECVQDMDHENMFWYRQDPGLGLRLIYFSYDVKMKEKGDIPEGYSVSREKKERFSLILESASTNQTSMYLCASSTEGGYSNQPQHFGDGTRLSIL.

This clonotype showed up many times. This chain connects TRBV12-3 or TRBV12-4 to TRBJ1-5; D gene uncertain. The V end was cut by 6 bases, the J end by 0 bases, with 9 bases between. The CDR3 sequence is 14 residues long. CDR3 nucleotides: TGTGCCAGCAGGGGAGGCTTTAGCAATCAGCCCCAGCATTTT. It codes for CASRGGFSNQPQHF.

This rearrangement joins TRBV3-1 to TRBJ2-7, with 9 bases aligning to TRBD1. Germline loops: CDR1 LGHDT, CDR2 YNNKEL (reference sequence). The CDR3 is 14 residues long. V shed 5 bases, J shed 4 bases, and the junction held 6 bases outside the gene matches. The CDR3 region has the DNA TGTGCCAGCAGCATCCAGGACAGGGGTTACGAGCAGTACTTC. This codes for CASSIQDRGYEQYF.

As regards this clonotype: This may arise from a read error, as a much more abundant clone is one base away. The rearrangement uses TRBV10-3 and TRBJ1-1, with 7 nucleotides matching TRBD1. The CDR3 sequence is 14 residues long. Germline V gene lookup returns CDR1 ENHRY and CDR2 SYGVKD. V lost 8 bases and J lost 2; bases outside the gene matches: 8. The chain's CDR3 is CAIGTGEINTEAFF. The CDR3 nucleotides read TGTGCCATCGGTACAGGGGAGATTAACACTGAAGCTTTCTTT.

This clonotype was found many times. The chain combines TRBV5-8 with TRBJ2-1; TRBD1 matches at 9 bases. The CDR3 is made up of 17 amino acids. Trimming removed 4 bases from V and 4 bases from J; junction bases left unmatched: 12. CDR1 is SGHTS and CDR2 is YDEGEE in the germline V gene. For the CDR3, the DNA is TGTGCCAGCAGCCCAGGACAGGGGTCCACCTCTTACAATGAGCAGTTCTTC. It yields the protein CASSPGQGSTSYNEQFF. Based on the CDR3 plus reference TRBV5-8 and TRBJ2-1, the full variable domain is EAGVTQSPTHLIKTRGQQATLRCSPISGHTSVYWYQQALGLGLQFLLWYDEGEERNRGNFPPRFSGRQFPNYSSELNVNALELEDSALYLCASSPGQGSTSYNEQFFGPGTRLTVL.

The chain employs TRBV7-9 and TRBJ1-1; 8 bases match TRBD1. V gave up 5 bases and J gave up 5 bases; unmatched junction bases: 7. CDR3 length equals 14 residues. Looked up from germline, CDR1 is SEHNR and CDR2 is FQNEAQ (reference sequence). This CDR3 reads CASSAGGVRTEAFF. The CDR3 coding sequence is TGTGCCAGCAGCGCAGGGGGCGTTCGGACTGAAGCTTTCTTT.

There are many counts of this clonotype. This rearrangement joins TRBV12-3 or TRBV12-4 to TRBJ2-5; the D gene is possibly TRBD2 (5 bases). V was clipped by 6 bases and J by 1 base, with 9 bases between them. The CDR3 contains 13 residues. In DNA form, the CDR3 reads TGTGCCAGCAGAGCGGCAATCCAAGAGACCCAGTACTTC. This sequence encodes CASRAAIQETQYF.

This clonotype was counted at least ten times. The chain combines TRBV11-2 with TRBJ1-6; TRBD1 aligns across 9 bases. The CDR3 is made up of 14 amino acids. The germline V gene encodes CDR1 SGHAT and CDR2 FQNNGV. V lost 6 bases, J lost 9 bases, and 6 bases stayed unmatched. The chain's CDR3 is CASRRTGGSSPLHF. CDR3 sequence (DNA): TGTGCCAGCAGGCGTACAGGGGGCAGTTCACCCCTCCACTTT.

Regarding this clonotype: Given a much more abundant clone one base away, this may be a read error. The gene calls are TRBV18 and TRBJ2-1; no reliable D call. From germline, CDR1 is KGHSH and CDR2 LQKENI. V lost 4 bases, J lost 8 bases, and 9 bases lay in between. The CDR3 extends over 12 amino acids. In DNA, the CDR3 is TGTGCCAGCTCACTGGAAATCGATGAGCAGTTCTTC. This codes for CASSLEIDEQFF.

This clonotype showed up many times. V is TRBV30 and J is TRBJ1-4; 7 bases map to TRBD1. J gave up 5 bases and V 0 bases, and 3 bases lay outside the gene matches. The CDR3 totals 14 residues. In germline, CDR1 is GTSNPN, CDR2 SVGIG (reference sequence). In DNA, the CDR3 is TGTGCCTGGAGTGTACAGACAGGGAATGAAAAACTGTTTTTT. This translates into CAWSVQTGNEKLFF.

This clonotype was recorded a few times. The chain couples TRBV9 to TRBJ2-2; tentatively, D is TRBD2 (6 bases). Germline CDR1 reads SGDLS; CDR2 reads YYNGEE. The CDR3 loop spans 17 amino acids. The germline V and J ends were trimmed by 4 bases and 5 bases, with 21 bases remaining between them. CDR3 in amino acids: CASSTLRPGAGTGELFF. The CDR3 bases are TGTGCCAGCAGCACACTAAGACCCGGGGCGGGGACCGGGGAGCTGTTTTTT.

This clonotype was found many times. The chain links TRBV2 to TRBJ1-5; 9 positions match TRBD1. With V trimmed by 6 bases and J by 7 bases, 10 bases remained unmatched. Germline lookup yields CDR1 SNHLY and CDR2 FYNNEI. The CDR3 has 15 residues. DNA for the CDR3: TGTGCCAGCAGACCGGGACAGGGAGGGGAACAGCCCCAGCATTTT. Its protein is CASRPGQGGEQPQHF. Complete variable domain (other parts from reference TRBV2 and TRBJ1-5): EPEVTQTPSHQVTQMGQEVILRCVPISNHLYFYWYRQILGQKVEFLVSFYNNEISEKSEIFDDQFSVERPDGSNFTLKIRSTKLEDSAMYFCASRPGQGGEQPQHFGDGTRLSIL.

With regard to this clonotype: A read error is possible here, since a much larger clone lies one base away. The chain combines TRBV18 with TRBJ1-5; no reliable D call. CDR3 length: 14 residues. Looked up from germline, CDR1 is KGHSH and CDR2 is LQKENI. CDR3 region: CVSSPEDLFPPQHF. Written as DNA, the CDR3 is TGTGTCAGCTCACCGGAGGACCTTTTCCCGCCCCAGCATTTT.

This clonotype has ten or more counts. J is TRBJ2-5 and V is TRBV28; TRBD1 matches 7 bases. V lost 5 bases and J lost 4; bases outside the gene matches: 13. The CDR3 has 16 residues. Germline CDR1 reads MDHEN; CDR2 reads SYDVKM. DNA for the CDR3: TGTGCCAGCAGTCCTCCTCAAGGGACAGTAGTAGAGACCCAGTACTTC. This sequence encodes CASSPPQGTVVETQYF.

The V call is TRBV5-8, the J call TRBJ2-2, with 8 bases matching TRBD2. The J segment lost 5 bases and the V segment lost 4 bases, leaving 7 bases of the junction unmatched. Germline V gives CDR1 SGHTS, CDR2 YDEGEE. The CDR3 is 15 residues long. Here the CDR3 reads CASSPAGDRTGELFF. In nucleotides, the CDR3 is TGTGCCAGCAGCCCAGCGGGGGATCGAACCGGGGAGCTGTTTTTT.